The 18 T cell receptor beta chains presented below share a single source sample, sequenced in a study of early T cells in non-severe SARS-CoV-2 infection. A single record per CDR3 protein comes from TCRdb applying MiXCR to the 5' RACE reads. The table lists roughly 50,000 distinct CDR3 sequences, 7.7% of them singletons, with roughly 10% in the top ten. This specimen consisted of whole blood, obtained at baseline. The receptors were sampled from an adult who was a healthcare worker with PCR-confirmed SARS-CoV-2 infection or an uninfected control (not recorded which).

The table lists this clonotype with many counts. The chain is built from TRBV14 and TRBJ2-7; perhaps TRBD1 as D (6 bases). The V and J ends lost 4 bases and 3 bases respectively, with 13 bases between them. This CDR3 has 14 residues. The germline V gene has CDR1 SGHDN and CDR2 FVKESK. The CDR3 bases are TGTGCCAGCAGCCTAGGACAGAGACACTACGAGCAGTACTTC. It specifies CASSLGQRHYEQYF.

This clonotype was seen ten or more times. This chain links TRBV24-1 with TRBJ2-1, with 12 positions matching TRBD2. The ends lost 4 bases at V and 2 bases at J; junction bases unmatched: 5. The CDR3 runs 17 residues. Germline V gene sequence: CDR1 KGHDR, CDR2 SFDVKD. The CDR3 nucleotides are TGTGCCACCAGTGACTCCCGGACTAGCGGGGCCTACAATGAGCAGTTCTTC. This codes for CATSDSRTSGAYNEQFF.

This clonotype came up many times. The V gene is TRBV12-3 or TRBV12-4, the J gene TRBJ2-2; D gene ambiguous. This CDR3 is 14 amino acids long. Deletions cut 1 base from V and 1 base from J, with 4 bases between. The CDR3 loop reads CASSLGQNTGELFF. DNA for the CDR3: TGTGCCAGCAGTTTAGGACAGAACACCGGGGAGCTGTTTTTT.

The rearrangement uses TRBV27 and TRBJ2-5, with TRBD2 matching over 8 bases. V shed 7 bases, J shed 5 bases, and the junction held 15 bases outside the gene matches. The CDR3 extends over 16 amino acids. Germline assignment: CDR1 MNHEY and CDR2 SMNVEV (reference sequence). The CDR3 DNA sequence: TGTGCCAGCATCCTGAGCGGGAGATCACCCGGGGAGACCCAGTACTTC. Amino acid sequence: CASILSGRSPGETQYF.

This clonotype showed up many times. The genes are TRBV28 and TRBJ2-7; no definite D call. Trimming removed 4 bases at V and 0 bases at J, with 13 bases between. Looked up from germline, CDR1 is MDHEN and CDR2 is SYDVKM. There are 15 residues in the CDR3. The CDR3 bases are TGTGCCAGCAGTTGGTCCAGGACGGGCTCCTACGAGCAGTACTTC. Its protein is CASSWSRTGSYEQYF.

The gene calls are TRBV23-1 and TRBJ1-6; TRBD1 agrees at 7 bases. Being an ORF, TRBV23-1 has a function that is uncertain. V dropped 4 bases and J dropped 6; count of bases not matched to a gene: 3. The CDR3 is made up of 14 amino acids. CDR3 DNA sequence: TGCGCCAGCAGTCCCGGGACAGCTAATTCACCCCTCCACTTT. This sequence encodes CASSPGTANSPLHF.

Worth noting for this clonotype: This may be a read error: a much more frequent sequence differs by one nucleotide. V is TRBV28 and J is TRBJ1-6; D is ambiguous. The CDR3 totals 16 residues. The germline CDR1 and CDR2 sequences are MDHEN and SYDVKM. CDR3 sequence (DNA): TGTGCCACAGACATCTCCGGCAGGTCCTATAAATCACCCCTCCACTTT. Protein product: CATDISGRSYKSPLHF.

Ten or more counts support this clonotype. This chain connects TRBV6-5 to TRBJ2-3; D is ambiguous. Germline V lookup: CDR1 MNHEY, CDR2 SVGAGI. Trimming removed 0 bases at V and 5 bases at J, with 6 bases between. The CDR3 sequence is 13 residues long. CDR3 sequence reads: CASSYSDRDTQYF. Here the CDR3 DNA reads TGTGCCAGCAGTTACTCTGATAGAGATACGCAGTATTTT.

This clonotype was seen a few times. The chain links TRBV5-1 to TRBJ2-1; the D is unclear. Trimming left V 6 bases short and J 10 bases short, with 20 bases between. This CDR3 is built from 14 residues. Germline assignment: CDR1 SGHRS and CDR2 YFSETQ. The CDR3 sequence is CASTLDRSGQEQFF. For the CDR3, the DNA is TGCGCCAGCACCCTCGACCGATCCGGGCAAGAGCAGTTCTTC. The variable domain in full, completed from reference TRBV5-1 and TRBJ2-1, reads KAGVTQTPRYLIKTRGQQVTLSCSPISGHRSVSWYQQTPGQGLQFLFEYFSETQRNKGNFPGRFSGRQFSNSRSEMNVSTLELGDSALYLCASTLDRSGQEQFFGPGTRLTVL.

This clonotype has only a few counts. Written as DNA, the CDR3 is TGTGCCAGCAGCGAGATGAGTGAGCAGTTCTTC. Translating it yields CASSEMSEQFF. The chain uses TRBV9 and TRBJ2-1; D gene uncertain. CDR1 SGDLS and CDR2 YYNGEE come from the germline V gene. Trimming took off 3 bases at V and 9 bases at J, with 7 bases between the two ends. This CDR3 comprises 11 residues. Based on the CDR3 plus reference TRBV9 and TRBJ2-1, the full variable domain is DSGVTQTPKHLITATGQRVTLRCSPRSGDLSVYWYQQSLDQGLQFLIQYYNGEERAKGNILERFSAQQFPDLHSELNLSSLELGDSALYFCASSEMSEQFFGPGTRLTVL.

This rearrangement joins TRBV4-3 to TRBJ2-2; D may be TRBD2 (6 bases). Per the germline V gene, CDR1 is LGHNA and CDR2 is YSLEER. V lost 7 bases and J 1 base, leaving 13 bases between the germline ends. The CDR3 is 15 residues long. The CDR3 coding sequence is TGCGCCAGCACCCAGGGACTCGAGAACACCGGGGAGCTGTTTTTT. It is translated as CASTQGLENTGELFF.

V gene TRBV6-1 combines with J gene TRBJ1-2; perhaps TRBD1 as D (5 bases). This CDR3 comprises 15 residues. Germline V gene lookup returns CDR1 MNHNS and CDR2 SASEGT. The V gene lost 2 bases and the J gene lost 3 bases, with 13 bases spanning the gap. The CDR3 nucleotides read TGTGCCAGCAGTGAATCCCGGGCAGGGCACTATGGCTACACCTTC. Translation gives CASSESRAGHYGYTF.

The V call is TRBV7-9, the J call TRBJ2-5; D is possibly TRBD1 (6 bases). Germline V lookup: CDR1 SEHNR, CDR2 FQNEAQ (reference sequence). The CDR3 is 13 amino acids. V was clipped by 9 bases and J by 5 bases, with 16 bases between them. CDR3 in DNA: TGTGCCAGTAGCAGGGGTCAGTTGGAGACCCAGTACTTC. Amino acid sequence: CASSRGQLETQYF.

This clonotype was observed at least ten times. The chain combines TRBV4-2 with TRBJ2-5, with no clear D. The V gene's germline CDR1 is LGHNA and CDR2 YNFKEQ. CDR3 length: 15 residues. V lost 0 bases to trimming and J lost 2 bases, with 10 bases between them. The DNA for the CDR3 is TGTGCCAGCAGCCAAGATAGCCTGACTCAAGAGACCCAGTACTTC. This codes for CASSQDSLTQETQYF.

This clonotype was counted ten times or more. The rearrangement links TRBV20-1 to TRBJ1-1, with 8 bases lining up with TRBD1. Germline V gene data show CDR1 as DFQATT and CDR2 as SNEGSKA (reference sequence). The CDR3 length is 13 residues. In nucleotides, the CDR3 is TGCAGGCCGGAGGGACAGGCGACTACTGAAGCTTTCTTT. It translates to CRPEGQATTEAFF.

This clonotype was found a few times. The chain combines TRBV3-1 with TRBJ2-7; a possible D gene is TRBD2 (5 bases). The V end was cut by 2 bases, the J end by 2 bases, with 19 bases between. The CDR3 is 17 amino acids. Germline V gene lookup returns CDR1 LGHDT and CDR2 YNNKEL (reference sequence). The CDR3 nucleotides read TGTGCCAGCAGCCAAAAAAAGCTAGCTTTGCTCACCTACGAGCAGTACTTC. Translation gives CASSQKKLALLTYEQYF.

This clonotype was found a few times. V gene TRBV12-3 or TRBV12-4 combines with J gene TRBJ2-1; 13 bases map to TRBD2. The CDR3 contains 14 residues. The V and J ends lost 6 bases and 8 bases, in that order; junction bases with no gene match: 4. Written as DNA, the CDR3 is TGTGCCAGCAGAACTAGCGGGAGGGTCTATGAGCAGTTCTTC. This codes for CASRTSGRVYEQFF.

This chain joins TRBV9 and TRBJ1-6; D remains unclear. The CDR3 consists of 15 residues. The germline CDR1 and CDR2 sequences are SGDLS and YYNGEE. V lost 0 bases and J lost 10, with 14 bases in between. CDR3 in DNA: TGTGCCAGCAGCGTAGCGCGGGAGCAGGAATCACCCCTCCACTTT. It is translated as CASSVAREQESPLHF. Full variable domain (outside the CDR3, taken from reference TRBV9 and TRBJ1-6): DSGVTQTPKHLITATGQRVTLRCSPRSGDLSVYWYQQSLDQGLQFLIQYYNGEERAKGNILERFSAQQFPDLHSELNLSSLELGDSALYFCASSVAREQESPLHFGNGTRLTVT.